The 29 T cell receptor beta chains in this list originate from one sample, sequenced in a study of blood T cell repertoires in COVID-19. Generated by immunoSEQ multiplex PCR, the TCRdb table keeps only in-frame clones and is missing some. Of roughly 280,000 clones in the sample, approximately 85% were seen once. The specimen was peripheral blood. The receptors shown here come from an older woman with acute or convalescent COVID-19.

The rearrangement links TRBV6-6 to TRBJ2-5; 11 nucleotides align to TRBD2. Germline V gives CDR1 MNHNY, CDR2 SVGAGI (reference sequence). V lost 2 bases, J lost 3 bases, and 5 bases stayed unmatched. This CDR3 is 16 amino acids long. CDR3 nucleotide sequence: TGTGCCAGCAGTTACGGCGTAGCGGGGGGGAAAGAGACCCAGTACTTC. As protein: CASSYGVAGGKETQYF.

This chain uses TRBV7-8 with TRBJ2-2; possibly TRBD2 for D (6 bases). CDR1 SGHVS and CDR2 FQNEAQ come from the germline V gene. The CDR3 loop spans 14 amino acids. With 6 bases removed from V and 4 bases from J, the gap between germline ends came to 12 bases. The chain's CDR3 is CASRGGVPTGELFF. CDR3 sequence (DNA): TGTGCCAGCAGAGGCGGGGTCCCCACCGGGGAGCTGTTTTTT.

This sequence joins TRBV7-2 and TRBJ2-1; D perhaps matches TRBD1 (6 bases). Trimming removed 2 bases from V and 10 bases from J, with 15 bases in between. The CDR3 is made up of 14 amino acids. Germline CDR1 is SGHTA and CDR2 is FQGNSA. The CDR3 sequence is CASSLFNTGNEQFF. CDR3 sequence (DNA): TGTGCCAGCAGCTTATTCAACACAGGGAACGAGCAGTTCTTC.

This clone was seen once. V and J are TRBV11-3 and TRBJ2-3; 7 positions match TRBD2. The germline gives CDR1 SGHNT, CDR2 YENEEA. The CDR3 contains 15 residues. The V gene end was trimmed by 0 bases and the J gene end by 3 bases; junction bases not matched to a gene: 3. The CDR3 sequence: CASSLDGRGTDTQYF. The CDR3 DNA sequence: TGTGCCAGCAGCTTAGATGGGCGGGGGACAGATACGCAGTATTTT.

The chain uses TRBV20-1 and TRBJ1-2; unclear D gene. Germline values: CDR1 DFQATT, CDR2 SNEGSKA (reference sequence). This CDR3 has 13 residues. V lost 6 bases and J 6 bases, leaving 17 bases between the germline ends. CDR3 in amino acids: CSASSSRANGYTF. In DNA form, the CDR3 reads TGCAGTGCCAGTAGTAGCCGAGCTAATGGCTACACCTTC.

The chain joins TRBV18 to TRBJ1-2; 8 bases agree with TRBD1. The CDR3 totals 14 residues. V was pared by 3 bases and J by 4 bases, with 4 bases of the junction left unmatched. Germline assignment: CDR1 KGHSH and CDR2 LQKENI. The CDR3 DNA sequence: TGTGCCAGCTCACCGGGGGGACAGGTCTATGGCTACACCTTC. It is translated as CASSPGGQVYGYTF.

Only one count was recorded for this clone. J is TRBJ2-1 and V is TRBV25-1; maybe TRBD1 (6 bases). The CDR3 contains 16 residues. CDR1 MGHDK and CDR2 SYGVNS come from the germline V gene. V lost 4 bases and J 0 bases, leaving 13 bases between the germline ends. CDR3 coding DNA: TGTGCCAGCAGTGTGGGACACCCAAGCTCCTACAATGAGCAGTTCTTC. Amino acid sequence: CASSVGHPSSYNEQFF.

In DNA form, the CDR3 reads TGTGCCAGCAGCCAAGAAGCTACAGGGATGGTTGAGCAGTTCTTC. This translates into CASSQEATGMVEQFF. V usage is TRBV4-2 and J usage is TRBJ2-1; TRBD1 is a possible D gene (6 bases). Germline V gene data show CDR1 as LGHNA and CDR2 as YNFKEQ. This CDR3 contains 15 residues. V dropped 0 bases and J dropped 9 bases, with 15 bases sitting between them.

This chain joins TRBV2 and TRBJ2-1, with D hard to call. Trimming shortened V by 5 bases and J by 6 bases, and 8 bases separated the two germline ends. The CDR3 covers 12 residues. Per germline, CDR1 SNHLY and CDR2 FYNNEI. Here the CDR3 reads CASSLESNEQFF. CDR3 nucleotide sequence: TGTGCCAGCAGTCTAGAGAGCAATGAGCAGTTCTTC.

This clone was seen once. This rearrangement joins TRBV5-5 to TRBJ1-1, with D possibly TRBD1 on 6 matching bases. Germline V gives CDR1 SGHKS, CDR2 YYEKEE (reference sequence). CDR3 length: 18 amino acids. Trimming shortened V by 4 bases and J by 6 bases, and 28 bases separated the two germline ends. Here the CDR3 reads CASSLRDLARTGLPEAFF. CDR3 coding DNA: TGTGCCAGCAGCCTGAGGGACCTAGCCCGAACAGGGCTCCCTGAAGCTTTCTTT.

The V gene is TRBV27, the J gene TRBJ2-1, with 8 bases that match TRBD2. The CDR3 runs 19 residues. The germline gives CDR1 MNHEY, CDR2 SMNVEV (reference sequence). J gave up 2 bases and V 3 bases, and 15 bases lay outside the gene matches. The CDR3 loop is CASSFRYSGLARAYNEQFF. CDR3 sequence (DNA): TGTGCCAGCAGTTTCCGCTATTCTGGACTAGCCAGGGCCTACAATGAGCAGTTCTTC.

The rearrangement joins TRBV18 to TRBJ2-7, with 9 bases fitting TRBD2. This CDR3 contains 16 residues. Trimming at V came to 5 bases and at J to 0 bases, leaving 8 bases not matched to a gene. CDR1 KGHSH and CDR2 LQKENI come from the germline V gene. This chain's CDR3 is CASSTFAGGPSYEQYF. CDR3 sequence (DNA): TGTGCCAGCTCAACCTTTGCGGGGGGGCCCTCCTACGAGCAGTACTTC.

The rearrangement joins TRBV7-3 to TRBJ2-3; weak D call: TRBD2 (6 bases). Trimming cost V 6 bases and J 0 bases, with 10 bases left between them. The CDR3 has 14 residues. Per germline, CDR1 SGHTA and CDR2 FQGTGA. The CDR3 spells CASSRGVSTDTQYF. The CDR3, as DNA: TGTGCCAGCAGTCGCGGGGTTAGCACAGATACGCAGTATTTT.

The CDR3 protein is CASSLTGITGELFF. The CDR3 nucleotides read TGTGCCAGCAGCTTAACAGGAATCACCGGGGAGCTGTTTTTT. The chain joins TRBV13 to TRBJ2-2; D is perhaps TRBD1 (5 bases). With 2 bases removed from V and 4 bases from J, the gap between germline ends came to 8 bases. Germline V gene lookup returns CDR1 PRHDT and CDR2 FYEKMQ (reference sequence). The CDR3 has 14 amino acids.

V is TRBV12-3 or TRBV12-4 and J is TRBJ2-1; D ambiguous. V was clipped by 3 bases and J by 9 bases, with 12 bases between them. This CDR3 spans 13 amino acids. The CDR3 region has the DNA TGTGCCAGCAGTTTCCTACCCCCGGGTGAGCAGTTCTTC. Its protein product is CASSFLPPGEQFF.

The chain employs TRBV13 and TRBJ1-1; D is perhaps TRBD1 (5 bases). This CDR3 comprises 16 residues. The V end was cut by 4 bases, the J end by 4 bases, with 19 bases between. Per germline, CDR1 PRHDT and CDR2 FYEKMQ (reference sequence). CDR3 in DNA: TGTGCCAGCAGCTCGCCGGCGGGGGGGGTGAGCACTGAAGCTTTCTTT. Amino acids: CASSSPAGGVSTEAFF.

This clone was picked up one time. The V call is TRBV5-4, the J call TRBJ2-3; the D gene is possibly TRBD2 (6 bases). The V and J ends lost 3 bases and 5 bases respectively, with 10 bases between them. CDR1 and CDR2 (germline): SGHNT, YYREEE (reference sequence). The CDR3 has 13 amino acids. This CDR3 is CASSSTGVDTQYF. In nucleotides, the CDR3 is TGTGCCAGCAGCTCTACGGGGGTAGATACGCAGTATTTT.

The V and J genes are TRBV10-3 and TRBJ2-1; D is uncertain. V lost 6 bases and J 3 bases, leaving 15 bases between the germline ends. Per the germline V gene, CDR1 is ENHRY and CDR2 is SYGVKD. This CDR3 spans 15 amino acids. The CDR3 coding sequence is TGTGCCATCAGATCAAGTAGTCCGGGCTACAATGAGCAGTTCTTC. Protein sequence: CAIRSSSPGYNEQFF.

The CDR3 loop is CASSPDYEKTQYF. DNA of the CDR3: TGTGCCAGCTCACCGGACTACGAGAAGACCCAGTACTTC. The chain joins TRBV18 to TRBJ2-5, with a weak D call TRBD2 (6 bases). Looked up from germline, CDR1 is KGHSH and CDR2 is LQKENI. V was clipped by 3 bases and J by 6 bases, with 11 bases between them. The CDR3 is made up of 13 amino acids.

The chain links TRBV19 to TRBJ1-4; the match to TRBD1 covers 8 bases. Per the germline V gene, CDR1 is LNHDA and CDR2 is SQIVND (reference sequence). V shed 7 bases and J 7 bases; nucleotides not matched to a gene: 8. The CDR3 has 14 amino acids. CDR3 DNA: TGTGCCAGTACCGCAGGGGGCCGGGGTGAAAAACTGTTTTTT. The encoded protein is CASTAGGRGEKLFF.

This chain joins TRBV3-1 (or the pseudogene TRBV3-2) and TRBJ1-4, with 9 bases fitting TRBD1. CDR3 size: 14 residues. The V segment lost 4 bases and the J segment 7 bases; nucleotides outside the gene matches: 4. The germline gives CDR1 LGHDT, CDR2 YNNKEL (reference sequence). This chain's CDR3 is CASSPDRGGEKLFF. For the CDR3, the DNA is TGTGCCAGCAGCCCCGACAGGGGGGGTGAAAAACTGTTTTTT.

The chain recombines TRBV6-5 with TRBJ1-4; TRBD1 aligns across 8 bases. The CDR3 runs 15 residues. Germline assignment: CDR1 MNHEY and CDR2 SVGAGI. V lost 0 bases and J lost 6; bases outside the gene matches: 3. CDR3 DNA: TGTGCCAGCAGTTACTCAGGACAGGGCTATGAAAAACTGTTTTTT. This gives the protein CASSYSGQGYEKLFF.

V and J are TRBV3-1 (or the pseudogene TRBV3-2) and TRBJ1-1; D gene unclear. Germline V gene sequence: CDR1 LGHDT, CDR2 YNNKEL (reference sequence). The CDR3 has 12 residues. V lost 7 bases to trimming and J lost 4 bases, with 10 bases between them. The CDR3 sequence: CASTGKGTEAFF. CDR3 DNA: TGTGCCAGCACGGGGAAGGGCACTGAAGCTTTCTTT.

This chain links TRBV2 with TRBJ1-1, with D perhaps matching TRBD1 (5 bases). The CDR3 has 14 amino acids. Trimming pared 7 bases from V and 2 bases from J, leaving 14 bases between. Germline V lookup: CDR1 SNHLY, CDR2 FYNNEI. The CDR3 DNA reads as TGTGCCAGCACCCCGACAGAAGCCAACACTGAAGCTTTCTTT. This gives the protein CASTPTEANTEAFF.

V gene TRBV18 combines with J gene TRBJ1-1, with a weak D call TRBD1 (5 bases). CDR1 KGHSH and CDR2 LQKENI come from the germline V gene. CDR3 size: 13 residues. The germline V and J ends were trimmed by 3 bases and 8 bases, with 13 bases remaining between them. The CDR3, as DNA: TGTGCCAGCTCACCTTCGGACACCGGAGAAGCTTTCTTT. As protein: CASSPSDTGEAFF.

The chain uses TRBV16 and TRBJ1-1, with a tentative D call TRBD1 (6 bases). In germline, CDR1 is KGHSY, CDR2 FQNENV. CDR3 length: 15 residues. Deletions cut 1 base from V and 4 bases from J, with 13 bases between. CDR3 sequence reads: CASSQLIGGLTEAFF. DNA for the CDR3: TGTGCCAGCAGCCAATTGATTGGGGGCCTCACTGAAGCTTTCTTT.

The J gene is TRBJ1-3, the V gene TRBV5-1, with 8 bases matching TRBD1. The CDR3 consists of 16 residues. V trimming: 2 bases; J trimming: 4 bases; junction bases outside the gene matches: 8. Germline-derived CDR1 and CDR2 are SGHRS and YFSETQ. The CDR3 DNA reads as TGCGCCAGCAGCTTCGGGGCAGGGGGCGCCGGAAACACCATATATTTT. Amino acid sequence: CASSFGAGGAGNTIYF.

This chain connects TRBV5-1 to TRBJ1-2; 7 nucleotides line up with TRBD1. Per germline, CDR1 SGHRS and CDR2 YFSETQ. V was clipped by 4 bases and J by 2 bases; unmatched bases: 8. This CDR3 is 15 amino acids long. The CDR3 DNA reads TGCGCCAGCAGCCCACAGGGGCCCTTGAACTATGGCTACACCTTC. Its protein product is CASSPQGPLNYGYTF.

This chain uses TRBV12-3 or TRBV12-4 with TRBJ1-1; D call uncertain. Trimming took 3 bases from V and 6 from J, leaving 11 bases between them. The CDR3 runs to 13 residues. This CDR3 reads CASSFGTAAEAFF. DNA for the CDR3: TGTGCCAGCAGTTTTGGTACCGCGGCTGAAGCTTTCTTT.